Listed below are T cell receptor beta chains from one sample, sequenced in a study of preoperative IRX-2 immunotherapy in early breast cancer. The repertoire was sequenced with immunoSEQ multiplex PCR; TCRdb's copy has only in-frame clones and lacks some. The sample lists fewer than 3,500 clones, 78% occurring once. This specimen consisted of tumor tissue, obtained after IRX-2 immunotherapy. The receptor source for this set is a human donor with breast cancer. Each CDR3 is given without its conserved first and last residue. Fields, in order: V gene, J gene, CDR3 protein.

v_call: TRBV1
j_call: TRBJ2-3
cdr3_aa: ASSQRSGRVTDTQY

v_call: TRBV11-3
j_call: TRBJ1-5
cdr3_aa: ASSHSGRNQPQH

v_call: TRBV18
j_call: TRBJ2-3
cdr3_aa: ASSFGLTTDTQY

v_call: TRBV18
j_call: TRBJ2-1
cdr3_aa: ASSPGGGDNEQF

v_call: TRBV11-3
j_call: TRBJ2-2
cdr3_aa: ASSSSSGITGELF

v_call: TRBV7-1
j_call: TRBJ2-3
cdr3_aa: ASSRTGDTDTQY

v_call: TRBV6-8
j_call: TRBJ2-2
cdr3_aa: ASFGGVGSGRTGELF

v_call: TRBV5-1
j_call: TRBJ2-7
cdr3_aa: ASSLDPLTSGRKSEQY

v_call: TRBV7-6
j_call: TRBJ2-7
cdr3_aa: ASSKQRGEAEQY

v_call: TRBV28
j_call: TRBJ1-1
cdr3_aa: ASLPRGGSTEAF

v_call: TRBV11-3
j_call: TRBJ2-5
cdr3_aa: ASSLSSSGGLAETQY

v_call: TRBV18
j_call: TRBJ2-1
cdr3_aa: ASSPGTSAYNEQF

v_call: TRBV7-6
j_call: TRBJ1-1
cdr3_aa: ASSPGRAKNTEAF

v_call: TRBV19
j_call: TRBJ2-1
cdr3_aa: ASSTGAFSYNEQF

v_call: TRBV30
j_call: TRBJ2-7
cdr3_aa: AWRAKGTFDEQY

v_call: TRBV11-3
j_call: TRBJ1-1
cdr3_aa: ASSFEGGVGGTEAF

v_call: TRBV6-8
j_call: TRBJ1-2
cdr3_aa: ASRYRGPGGNYGYT

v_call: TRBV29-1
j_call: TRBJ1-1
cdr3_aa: SANPGTGGTEAF

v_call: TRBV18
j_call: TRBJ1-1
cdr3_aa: ASSPGGSGPNTEAF

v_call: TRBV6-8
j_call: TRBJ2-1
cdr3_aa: ASSYPTEAEQF

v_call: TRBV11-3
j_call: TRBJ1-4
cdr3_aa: ASSLGTAATNEKLF

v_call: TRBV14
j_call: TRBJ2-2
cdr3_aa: ASSQVRGHTRELF

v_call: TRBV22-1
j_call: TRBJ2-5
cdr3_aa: ASSTLRAGETQY

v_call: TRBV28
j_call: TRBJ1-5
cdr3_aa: ASSLTRDSNQPQH

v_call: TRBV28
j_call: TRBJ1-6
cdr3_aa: ASSPLDPGSPLH

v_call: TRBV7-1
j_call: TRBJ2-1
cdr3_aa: ASSSGDSGNYNEQF

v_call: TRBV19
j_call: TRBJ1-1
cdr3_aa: ASSIYRGVITEAF

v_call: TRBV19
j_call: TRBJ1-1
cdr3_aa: ASSGGTGGVSDTEAF

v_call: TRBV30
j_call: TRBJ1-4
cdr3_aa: AWNPGPNEKLF

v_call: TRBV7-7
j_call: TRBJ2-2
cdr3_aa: ASSLVQPPRELF

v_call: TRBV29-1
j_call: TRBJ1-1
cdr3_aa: SVETRQGMNTEAF

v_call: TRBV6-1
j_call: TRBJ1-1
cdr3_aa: ASSEGRTRGRGTEAF

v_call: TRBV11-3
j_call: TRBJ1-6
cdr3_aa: ASSAGQGDYNSPLH

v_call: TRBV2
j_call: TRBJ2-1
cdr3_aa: ASSSSGSYNEQF

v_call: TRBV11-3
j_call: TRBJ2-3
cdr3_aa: ASSLRTSGSGTQY

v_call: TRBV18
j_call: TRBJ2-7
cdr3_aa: ASSPAGGSYEQY

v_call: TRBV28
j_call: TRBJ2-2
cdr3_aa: ASTRTFANTGELF

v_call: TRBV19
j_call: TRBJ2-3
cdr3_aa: ASSILRSSGRVTATSTDTQY

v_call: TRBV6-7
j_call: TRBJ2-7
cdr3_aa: ASKRAGDGSYEQY

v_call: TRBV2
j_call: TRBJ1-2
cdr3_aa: ASSEREQYGYT

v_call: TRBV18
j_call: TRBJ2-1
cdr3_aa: ASSKNGGDYNEQF

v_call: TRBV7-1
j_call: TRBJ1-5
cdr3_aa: ASRVRFEGDQPQH

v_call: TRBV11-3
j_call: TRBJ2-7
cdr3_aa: ASSLLMSGQSGEQY

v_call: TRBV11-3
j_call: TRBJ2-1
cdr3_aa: ASRGVAGGPRGNEQF